The clone carrying this T cell receptor (beta chain) occurred a few times. Between the trimmed V and J ends, which lost 4 bases and 8 bases, there was a span of 14 bases. Germline CDR1 SGHTA, CDR2 FQGNSA. CDR3 length: 13 amino acids. TCRdb re-derived calls from the RT-PCR reads in MiXCR, one entry per CDR3 protein. The table shows 650,000 to 800,000 distinct CDR3 sequences, with approximately 15% occurring only once. This chain joins TRBV7-2 and TRBJ1-2, with D perhaps matching TRBD1 (6 bases). The receptor's source is a female donor in good health, serving as a healthy control. The specimen sequenced was memory CD4+ T cells from blood. The CDR3 nucleotides read TGTGCCAGCAGCTCCACAGCCAGGGGAGGCTACACCTTC. Its translation is CASSSTARGGYTF. The full variable domain, its missing parts supplied by reference TRBV7-2 and TRBJ1-2, is GAGVSQSPSNKVTEKGKDVELRCDPISGHTALYWYRQSLGQGLEFLIYFQGNSAPDKSGLPSDRFSAERTGGSVSTLTIQRTQQEDSAVYLCASSSTARGGYTFGSGTRLTVV.